This is a list of T cell receptor beta chains from one sample in a study of cytomegalovirus exposure and HLA in healthy donors. Sequencing was performed with immunoSEQ multiplex PCR; in TCRdb, only in-frame clones are kept and a portion is missing. Among fewer than 150,000 clones listed, over 70% were seen once. Specimen: PBMCs. The receptor source for this set is a male donor in good health and CMV-seronegative. The CDR3 runs from the conserved cysteine through the conserved F or W. The D gene is left open where the match is weak. A row's size may be missing; if present it is once, few, many or a size class.

clone size	D gene	V gene	J gene	CDR3 DNA	CDR3 protein
NA	NA	TRBV2	TRBJ2-5	TGTGCCAGCAGTGAGATGCGGTCCCCGGAGACCCAGTACTTC	CASSEMRSPETQYF
once	TRBD1	TRBV7-2	TRBJ1-6	TGTGCCAGCAGCTATATCCTCAGGACAGGGAATAGGAATTCACCCCTCCACTTT	CASSYILRTGNRNSPLHF
NA	TRBD1	TRBV5-1	TRBJ1-6	TGCGCCAGCAGCTTAGAACAGGGGAATTCACCCCTCCACTTT	CASSLEQGNSPLHF
NA	TRBD1	TRBV7-8	TRBJ2-3	TGTGCCAGCAGCTTAGAGACAGGGGGCTTCACAGATACGCAGTATTTT	CASSLETGGFTDTQYF
NA	NA	TRBV2	TRBJ1-1	TGTGCCAGCTTCGTCGGTCGGGCTTTCTTT	CASFVGRAFF
NA	NA	TRBV5-8	TRBJ1-2	TGTGCCAGCAGCTTGGCCGCAGGGGCGCTCTATGGCTACACCTTC	CASSLAAGALYGYTF
NA	NA	TRBV9	TRBJ2-2	TGTGCCAGCAGCACTAGAACTAGCCCCGGGGAGCTGTTTTTT	CASSTRTSPGELFF
NA	NA	TRBV7-2	TRBJ1-2	TGTGCCAGCAGCTATTCATACTCCGTTTCGGGCTACACCTTC	CASSYSYSVSGYTF
NA	TRBD2	TRBV7-9	TRBJ2-3	TGTGCCAGCAGCTCACCCTTGGGACTACTCACAGATACGCAGTATTTT	CASSSPLGLLTDTQYF
NA	NA	TRBV5-8	TRBJ2-7	TGTGCCAGCAGTTGGAGGGGTACCTACGAGCAGTACTTC	CASSWRGTYEQYF
NA	NA	TRBV5-1	TRBJ1-3	TGCGCCAGCAGCCCTGGACGCCTGGGGGGTTCTGGAAACACCATATATTTT	CASSPGRLGGSGNTIYF
NA	NA	TRBV19	TRBJ2-3	TGTGCCAGTAGTATTTTAGGGCAGCGGGGACACACAGATACGCAGTATTTT	CASSILGQRGHTDTQYF
NA	TRBD1	TRBV9	TRBJ2-5	TGTGCCAGCAGCGCCGGGACAGGGAGGGAGACCCAGTACTTC	CASSAGTGRETQYF
NA	NA	TRBV6-5	TRBJ2-2	TGTGCCAGCAGTCCAAACTACGTGACCGGGGAGCTGTTTTTT	CASSPNYVTGELFF
NA	NA	TRBV2	TRBJ1-3	TGTGCCAGCAGTGTCTTTTTGGGAGTAAACTCTGGAAACACCATATATTTT	CASSVFLGVNSGNTIYF
NA	NA	TRBV29-1	TRBJ1-2	TGCAGCGCGACAGCTCCCTATGGCTACACCTTC	CSATAPYGYTF
once	TRBD1	TRBV5-5	TRBJ1-2	TGTGCCAGCAGCCTAGGACAGGGGACCTATGGCTACACCTTC	CASSLGQGTYGYTF
once	TRBD1	TRBV16	TRBJ2-7	TGTGCCAGCAGCCCCAAAAAAGGGGGCAACGAGCAGTACTTC	CASSPKKGGNEQYF
NA	NA	TRBV7-2	TRBJ1-5	TGTGCCAGCAGCTTTACTCCCCCCAACCAGCCCCAGCATTTT	CASSFTPPNQPQHF
few	NA	TRBV7-3	TRBJ1-1	TGTGCCAGCAGCTTAACGGGGGGTGGAGGGTTAGGGACTGAAGCTTTCTTT	CASSLTGGGGLGTEAFF
NA	TRBD1	TRBV18	TRBJ1-4	TGTGCCAGCTCAAGCGAGACAGGGAATGAAAAACTGTTTTTT	CASSSETGNEKLFF
NA	NA	TRBV6-5	TRBJ1-2	TGTGCCAGCAGTTACGGGCGGGGGAGGGGCTACACCTTC	CASSYGRGRGYTF
NA	TRBD1	TRBV2	TRBJ2-5	TGTGCCAGCAGTGCAGACAGGGGAGGAGAGACCCAGTACTTC	CASSADRGGETQYF
NA	NA	TRBV23-1	TRBJ2-7	TGCGCCAGCACGCCCAGGGGACCTTGCTACGAGCAGTACTTC	CASTPRGPCYEQYF
few	NA	TRBV28	TRBJ1-5	TGTGCCAGCAGCATTGGGGGCACATATAGCAATCAGCCCCAGCATTTT	CASSIGGTYSNQPQHF
NA	TRBD1	TRBV2	TRBJ1-2	TGTGCCAGCAGTGAAGGGACAGGGAACTATGGCTACACCTTC	CASSEGTGNYGYTF
NA	NA	TRBV28	TRBJ1-4	TGTGCCAGCAAAAGGGGGAATGAAAAACTGTTTTTT	CASKRGNEKLFF
NA	NA	TRBV28	TRBJ1-1	TGTGCCAGCAAACAGAACACTGAAGCTTTCTTT	CASKQNTEAFF
few	NA	TRBV5-4	TRBJ1-1	TGTGCCAGCACCGGGGCCCCAGGGAGTGCGGGGAGGACTGAAGCTTTCTTT	CASTGAPGSAGRTEAFF
NA	TRBD1	TRBV4-2	TRBJ2-1	TGTGCCAGCAGCCAACCCAGGGGGCTGCGCAATGAGCAGTTCTTC	CASSQPRGLRNEQFF
few	TRBD2	TRBV10-3	TRBJ2-3	TGTGCCACCTCCCCGGGACTAGCGGGGACCACAGATACGCAGTATTTT	CATSPGLAGTTDTQYF
NA	NA	TRBV25-1	TRBJ1-1	TGTGCCAGCAGTCCCGGCTGGGCCCAGAACACTGAAGCTTTCTTT	CASSPGWAQNTEAFF
NA	TRBD1	TRBV5-1	TRBJ1-1	TGCGCCAGCAGCCACGGACAGGGGCCTTCAATGAACACTGAAGCTTTCTTT	CASSHGQGPSMNTEAFF
once	NA	TRBV2	TRBJ1-2	TGTGCCAGCAGATTTTCATGGTTGGGGAGGGGAGGCTACACCTTC	CASRFSWLGRGGYTF
NA	NA	TRBV20-1	TRBJ2-7	TGCAGTGCAGGCGGAACCTACGAGCAGTACTTC	CSAGGTYEQYF
NA	NA	TRBV30	TRBJ2-7	TGTGCCTGGACAGGAGGGAACTACGAGCAGTACTTC	CAWTGGNYEQYF
NA	TRBD1	TRBV5-4	TRBJ1-1	TGTGCCAGCAGCTTGTTTGGGGACAGGTACAACGCTTTCTTT	CASSLFGDRYNAFF
NA	TRBD2	TRBV6-1	TRBJ2-5	TGTGCCAGCGTCCCGGGAGGGAGGATCGAGACCCAGTACTTC	CASVPGGRIETQYF
NA	TRBD1	TRBV5-6	TRBJ1-4	TGTGCCAGACCGATACAGGGGAGAACTAATGAAAAACTGTTTTTT	CARPIQGRTNEKLFF
NA	NA	TRBV28	TRBJ2-1	TGTGCCAGCAGTTCTCTCTATCTGACTGTGACGGATGAGCAGTTCTTC	CASSSLYLTVTDEQFF
NA	NA	TRBV4-3	TRBJ1-3	TGCGCCAGCAGCCAAGATTGGAGGTTTGCTGGAAACACCATATATTTT	CASSQDWRFAGNTIYF
NA	NA	TRBV6-5	TRBJ1-4	TGTGCCAGCAGTTACTCGAGCGGGCATGATGAAAAACTGTTTTTT	CASSYSSGHDEKLFF
NA	NA	TRBV19	TRBJ2-5	TGTGCCAGTAGTATGCCCACCTTCCGGGGGAGGCGAGAGACCCAGTACTTC	CASSMPTFRGRRETQYF
NA	NA	TRBV7-8	TRBJ2-1	TGTGCCAGCAGCTCGGCTAGGATCAGCAATGAGCAGTTCTTC	CASSSARISNEQFF
NA	NA	TRBV2	TRBJ1-4	TGTGCCAGCGGCCGAGGAACAGAAAAACTGTTTTTT	CASGRGTEKLFF
once	TRBD2	TRBV9	TRBJ2-3	TGTGCCAGCAGCGTATCTAGCGGGACAGATACGCAGTATTTT	CASSVSSGTDTQYF
NA	TRBD2	TRBV6-5	TRBJ2-2	TGTGCCAGCAGTTACTTGCCCAGCGGGGGGGCTGGAGAGCTGTTTTTT	CASSYLPSGGAGELFF
NA	TRBD1	TRBV5-1	TRBJ2-1	TGCGCCAGCACCTCGGACAGGGGGCAGGTGAATGAGCAGTTCTTC	CASTSDRGQVNEQFF
NA	TRBD1	TRBV5-1	TRBJ1-4	TGCGCCAGCACTTTCGGACAGGGGAGTGAGATAGGTAATGAAAAACTGTTTTTT	CASTFGQGSEIGNEKLFF
NA	NA	TRBV7-2	TRBJ2-6	TGTGCCAGCAGACCCTCCCTCACAGGGCCTGGGGCCAACGTCCTGACTTTC	CASRPSLTGPGANVLTF
NA	NA	TRBV4-1	TRBJ2-3	TGCGCCAGCAGCCGGGGCCCCGGTGGAGATACGCAGTATTTT	CASSRGPGGDTQYF
once	NA	TRBV7-2	TRBJ1-1	TGTGCCAGCAGCTTTTATGGCCGGGTGAACACTGAAGCTTTCTTT	CASSFYGRVNTEAFF
NA	TRBD1	TRBV6-5	TRBJ2-1	TGTGCCAGCAGTTACTCTTCCACAGGGGGCCATGAGCAGTTCTTC	CASSYSSTGGHEQFF
few	NA	TRBV5-1	TRBJ1-1	TGCGCCAGCAGGGCTGCGGCGATGAACACTGAAGCTTTCTTT	CASRAAAMNTEAFF
NA	NA	TRBV7-8	TRBJ1-4	TGTGCCAGCAGCTTAGAGGCGGGGAGTGATGAAAAACTGTTTTTT	CASSLEAGSDEKLFF
NA	TRBD1	TRBV19	TRBJ1-1	TGTGCCAGTAGTTTAAGACAGGGGGGAATTCTGCCCGACACTGAAGCTTTCTTT	CASSLRQGGILPDTEAFF